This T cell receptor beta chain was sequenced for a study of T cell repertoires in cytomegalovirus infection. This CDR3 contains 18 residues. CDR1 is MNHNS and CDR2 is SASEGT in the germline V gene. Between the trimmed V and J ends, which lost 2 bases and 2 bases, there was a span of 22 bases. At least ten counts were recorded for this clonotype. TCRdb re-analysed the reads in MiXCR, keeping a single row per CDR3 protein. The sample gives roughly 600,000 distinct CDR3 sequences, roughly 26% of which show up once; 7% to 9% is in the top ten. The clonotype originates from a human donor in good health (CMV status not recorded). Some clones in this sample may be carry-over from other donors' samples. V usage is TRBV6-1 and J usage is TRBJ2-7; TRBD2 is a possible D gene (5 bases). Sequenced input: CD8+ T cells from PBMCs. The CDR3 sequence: CASSESPGIAGVPYEQYV. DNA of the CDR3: TGTGCCAGCAGTGAATCGCCCGGCATAGCCGGGGTCCCCTACGAGCAGTACGTC.